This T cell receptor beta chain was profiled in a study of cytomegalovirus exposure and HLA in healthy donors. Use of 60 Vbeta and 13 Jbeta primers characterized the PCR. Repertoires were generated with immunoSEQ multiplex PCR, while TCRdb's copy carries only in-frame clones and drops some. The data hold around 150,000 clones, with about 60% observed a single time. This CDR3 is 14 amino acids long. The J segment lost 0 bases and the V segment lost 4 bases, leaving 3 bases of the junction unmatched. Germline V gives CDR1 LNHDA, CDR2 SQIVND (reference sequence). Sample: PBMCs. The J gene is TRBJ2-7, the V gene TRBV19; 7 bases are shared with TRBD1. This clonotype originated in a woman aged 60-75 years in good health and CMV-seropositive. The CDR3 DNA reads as TGTGCCAGTAGTACGACAGGGAGCTCCTACGAGCAGTACTTC. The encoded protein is CASSTTGSSYEQYF.